The source of this T cell receptor beta chain is a study of T-cell reconstitution after alpha-beta-depleted transplantation in children. Study conclusions and caveats: Approximately two months post-transplant, alpha-beta T cells reportedly originated from several hundred expanded graft clones. Several patients had high TCRbeta diversity at day 60; it came from surviving recipient T cells and thymic progenitors. Most T-cell counts and diversity one year after the transplant came from T cells that were newly produced.

At least ten counts were recorded for this clonotype. Its specificity is not known. Germline V gene sequence: CDR1 MDHEN, CDR2 SYDVKM. The CDR3 runs to 14 residues. The V end lost 2 bases, the J end lost 4 bases, and 11 bases lay between the germline ends. Unique molecular identifiers were incorporated during preparation of the TCRbeta library. MiXCR, run by TCRdb on the PCR reads, gives a single entry per CDR3 protein. The table has over 90,000 distinct CDR3 sequences, 6% seen once; the top ten hold 6.1%. Specimen: PBMCs, mostly from graft donor cells, collected 60 days after TCRalphabeta/CD19-depleted stem cell transplant. The chain uses TRBV28 and TRBJ1-1, with D possibly being TRBD1 (6 bases). This receptor was obtained from a female patient aged 2 to 10 who had a stem cell transplant for Fanconi anemia, so the T cells may come from the graft donor. CDR3 loop: CASSLPSGVTEAFF. The CDR3 DNA is TGTGCCAGCAGTTTACCGTCAGGGGTCACTGAAGCTTTCTTT. The whole variable domain, filled in from reference TRBV28 and TRBJ1-1, reads DVKVTQSSRYLVKRTGEKVFLECVQDMDHENMFWYRQDPGLGLRLIYFSYDVKMKEKGDIPEGYSVSREKKERFSLILESASTNQTSMYLCASSLPSGVTEAFFGQGTRLTVV.